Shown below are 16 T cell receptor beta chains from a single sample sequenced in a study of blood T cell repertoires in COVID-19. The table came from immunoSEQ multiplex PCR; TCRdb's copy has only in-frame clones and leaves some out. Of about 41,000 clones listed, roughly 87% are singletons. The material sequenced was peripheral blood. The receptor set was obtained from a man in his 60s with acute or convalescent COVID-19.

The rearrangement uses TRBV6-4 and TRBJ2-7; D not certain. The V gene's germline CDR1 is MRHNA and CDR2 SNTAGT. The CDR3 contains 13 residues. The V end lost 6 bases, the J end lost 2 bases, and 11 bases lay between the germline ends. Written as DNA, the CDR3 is TGTGCCAGCAGAATGCCTGAGCCCTACGAGCAGTACTTC. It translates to CASRMPEPYEQYF.

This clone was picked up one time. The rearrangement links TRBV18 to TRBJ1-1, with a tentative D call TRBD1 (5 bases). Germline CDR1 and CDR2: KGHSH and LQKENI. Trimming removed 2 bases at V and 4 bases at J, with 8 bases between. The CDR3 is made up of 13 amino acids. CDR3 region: CASSPTGFTEAFF. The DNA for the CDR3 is TGTGCCAGCTCACCAACAGGTTTCACTGAAGCTTTCTTT.

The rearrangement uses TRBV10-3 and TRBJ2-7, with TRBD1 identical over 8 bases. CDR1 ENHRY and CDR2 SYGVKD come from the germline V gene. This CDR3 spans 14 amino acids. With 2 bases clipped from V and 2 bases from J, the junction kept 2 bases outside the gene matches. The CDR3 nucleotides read TGTGCCATCAGTGAGCTGGACAGGGCCTACGAGCAGTACTTC. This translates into CAISELDRAYEQYF.

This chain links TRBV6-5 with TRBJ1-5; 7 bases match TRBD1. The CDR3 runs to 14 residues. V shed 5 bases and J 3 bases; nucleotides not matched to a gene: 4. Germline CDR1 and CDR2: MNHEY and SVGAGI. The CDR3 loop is CASSPGTANQPQHF. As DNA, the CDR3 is TGTGCCAGCAGTCCCGGGACAGCCAATCAGCCCCAGCATTTT.

CDR3 coding DNA: TGTGCCAGCTCACCAAACAGGGGTTCCTACGAGCAGTACTTC. This codes for CASSPNRGSYEQYF. The V and J genes are TRBV18 and TRBJ2-7; 7 positions match TRBD1. Losses at the gene ends were 2 bases for V and 1 base for J; bases not matched to a gene: 2. The CDR3 runs 14 residues. Germline CDR1 is KGHSH and CDR2 is LQKENI.

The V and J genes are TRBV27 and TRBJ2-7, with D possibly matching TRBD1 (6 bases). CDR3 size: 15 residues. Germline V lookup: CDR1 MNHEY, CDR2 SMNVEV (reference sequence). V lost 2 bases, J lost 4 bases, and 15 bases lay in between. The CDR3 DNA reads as TGTGCCAGCAGTTTAACGGGACAACCCTGGTACGAGCAGTACTTC. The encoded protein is CASSLTGQPWYEQYF.

The CDR3 protein is CASSQAPQRGGETQYF. As DNA, the CDR3 is TGTGCCAGCAGCCAGGCCCCCCAGCGGGGGGGAGAGACCCAGTACTTC. The chain links TRBV3-1 (or the pseudogene TRBV3-2) to TRBJ2-5; 10 bases agree with TRBD2. Germline lookup yields CDR1 LGHDT and CDR2 YNNKEL (reference sequence). The CDR3 has 16 residues. V dropped 3 bases and J dropped 4; count of bases not matched to a gene: 8.

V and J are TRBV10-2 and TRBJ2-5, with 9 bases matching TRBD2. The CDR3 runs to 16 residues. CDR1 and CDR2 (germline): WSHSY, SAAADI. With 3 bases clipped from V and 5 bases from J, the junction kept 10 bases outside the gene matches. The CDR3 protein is CASSENIAGEGETQYF. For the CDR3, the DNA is TGCGCCAGCAGTGAAAATATAGCGGGGGAGGGGGAGACCCAGTACTTC.

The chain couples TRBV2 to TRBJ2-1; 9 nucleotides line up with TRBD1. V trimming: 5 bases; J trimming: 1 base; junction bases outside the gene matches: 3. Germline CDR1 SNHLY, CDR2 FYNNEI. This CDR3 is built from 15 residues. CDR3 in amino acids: CASSRDRGSYNEQFF. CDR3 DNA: TGTGCCAGCAGTCGTGACAGGGGGTCCTACAATGAGCAGTTCTTC.

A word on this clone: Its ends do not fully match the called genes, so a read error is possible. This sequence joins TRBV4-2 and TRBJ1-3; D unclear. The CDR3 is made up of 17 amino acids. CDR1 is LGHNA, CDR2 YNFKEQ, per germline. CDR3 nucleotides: TGTGCCAGCAGACAAGCCGTGAGACTGAGCTCTGGAAACACCATATATTTT. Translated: CASRQAVRLSSGNTIYF.

CDR3 residues: CASSPLSGATEAFF. The CDR3 bases are TGTGCCAGCAGCCCTTTATCAGGGGCGACTGAAGCTTTCTTT. This sequence joins TRBV6-2 or TRBV6-3 and TRBJ1-1, with a possible D match to TRBD1 (6 bases). Germline values: CDR1 MNHEY, CDR2 SVGEGT. Trimming took off 6 bases at V and 5 bases at J, with 16 bases between the two ends. The CDR3 totals 14 residues.

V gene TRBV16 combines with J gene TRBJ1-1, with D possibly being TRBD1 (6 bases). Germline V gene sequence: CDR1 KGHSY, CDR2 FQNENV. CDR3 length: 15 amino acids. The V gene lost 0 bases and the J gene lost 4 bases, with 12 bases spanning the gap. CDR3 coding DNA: TGTGCCAGCAGCCAATCGGCGGGGGGCGGCACTGAAGCTTTCTTT. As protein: CASSQSAGGGTEAFF. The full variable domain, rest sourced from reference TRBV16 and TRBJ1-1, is GEEVAQTPKHLVRGEGQKAKLYCAPIKGHSYVFWYQQVLKNEFKFLISFQNENVFDETGMPKERFSAKCLPNSPCSLEIQATKLEDSAVYFCASSQSAGGGTEAFFGQGTRLTVV.

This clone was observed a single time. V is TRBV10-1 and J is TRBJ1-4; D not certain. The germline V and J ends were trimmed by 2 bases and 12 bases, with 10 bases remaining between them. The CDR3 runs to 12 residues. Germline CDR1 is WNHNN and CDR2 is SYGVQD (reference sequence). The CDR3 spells CASSEPTGELFF. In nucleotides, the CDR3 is TGCGCCAGCAGTGAGCCGACGGGAGAACTGTTTTTT.

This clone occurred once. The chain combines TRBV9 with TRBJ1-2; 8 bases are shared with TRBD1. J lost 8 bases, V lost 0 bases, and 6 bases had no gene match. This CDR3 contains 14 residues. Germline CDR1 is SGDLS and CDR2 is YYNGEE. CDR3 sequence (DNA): TGTGCCAGCAGCGTAGGGACAGGGCTGTTCGGCTACACCTTC. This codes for CASSVGTGLFGYTF.

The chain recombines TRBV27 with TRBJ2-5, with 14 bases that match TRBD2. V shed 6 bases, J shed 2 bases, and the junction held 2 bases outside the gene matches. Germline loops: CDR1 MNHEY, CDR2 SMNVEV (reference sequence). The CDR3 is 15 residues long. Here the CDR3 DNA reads TGTGCCAGCAGGGGACTAGCGGGGGTACAAGAGACCCAGTACTTC. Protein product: CASRGLAGVQETQYF.

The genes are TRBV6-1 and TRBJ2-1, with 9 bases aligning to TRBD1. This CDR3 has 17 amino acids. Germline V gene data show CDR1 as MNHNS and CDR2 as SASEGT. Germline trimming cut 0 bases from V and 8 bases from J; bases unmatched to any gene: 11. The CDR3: CASSEAPGDRDFHEQFF. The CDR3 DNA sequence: TGTGCCAGCAGTGAAGCGCCAGGGGACAGGGATTTCCATGAGCAGTTCTTC.